The clone carrying this T cell receptor beta chain was detected a few times. The data stem from a study of spatial heterogeneity in lung cancer. Study information: Combinations of a unique TCR and a UMI were tallied in raw reads, and on average each appeared more than ten times.

This CDR3 contains 10 residues. Germline CDR1 MNHEY, CDR2 SVGAGI. V shed 8 bases and J shed 10 bases, with 11 bases lying between them. As to time point: sample taken at primary tumor resection. Frozen PBMC, nontumor lung or tumor provided whole RNA, which was sequenced unsorted. One entry per CDR3 protein results from TCRdb running MiXCR on the 5' RACE reads. The data contain around 45,000 distinct CDR3 sequences, about 10% of them seen just once; the ten biggest clones take up 40% to 50%. The material was PBMCs, obtained at surgery. The sequence was collected from a female donor with early-stage non-small cell lung cancer. This chain connects TRBV6-5 to TRBJ1-1; D ambiguous. As DNA, the CDR3 is TGTGCCAGCTTTGGTATCACAGCTTTCTTT. Protein sequence: CASFGITAFF.